These T cell receptor beta chains were read from a single sample in a study of T cell responses to AZD1222 COVID-19 vaccine. Profiling relied on immunoSEQ multiplex PCR, and the TCRdb table lists in-frame clones only, not all of them. The sample yields about 150,000 clones, 80% to 90% seen once. The sequencing here drew on peripheral blood, taken on day 0 of AZD1222 vaccination. These receptor sequences come from an adult in good health. The CDR3 runs from the conserved cysteine through the conserved F or W. A D gene is named only where the DNA matches it firmly. Expanded clones get a size class; other rows say once, few or many, or leave the size out.

-	once	TRBV20-1	TRBJ1-5	TGCAGTGCTAGCGGGAGGCCCCAGCATTTT	CSASGRPQHF
-	-	TRBV4-2	TRBJ2-3	TGTGCCAGCAGCCAAGATGCGGGTCCCACAGATACGCAGTATTTT	CASSQDAGPTDTQYF
TRBD1	once	TRBV7-2	TRBJ1-4	TGTGCCAGCAGCTTAGCCGGGACAGGGGATGAAAAACTGTTTTTT	CASSLAGTGDEKLFF
TRBD1	-	TRBV5-5	TRBJ1-1	TGTGCCAGCAGCTTGAGGGGGCGCCTGAACACTGAAGCTTTCTTT	CASSLRGRLNTEAFF
TRBD1	-	TRBV19	TRBJ1-2	TGTGCCAGTAGTCTTGGGACAGGCGATTACACCTTC	CASSLGTGDYTF
-	-	TRBV28	TRBJ1-1	TGTGCCAGCAGTTTCGACGTGGGAAACACTGAAGCTTTCTTT	CASSFDVGNTEAFF
-	-	TRBV27	TRBJ1-4	TGTGCCAGCAGTCCCTTGGGGGCAACTAATGAAAAACTGTTTTTT	CASSPLGATNEKLFF
TRBD2	-	TRBV5-6	TRBJ2-1	TGTGCCAGCGGCTCGGGGGGACGCTCCTACAATGAGCAGTTCTTC	CASGSGGRSYNEQFF
TRBD1	once	TRBV18	TRBJ1-3	TGTGCCAGCTCACCGTCCCCTGGGACAGTCTCTGGAAACACCATATATTTT	CASSPSPGTVSGNTIYF
TRBD2	-	TRBV5-4	TRBJ2-7	TGTGCCAGCAGCCCTATCGCGGGGGGCTCCTACGAGCAGTACTTC	CASSPIAGGSYEQYF
TRBD1	-	TRBV5-6	TRBJ1-6	TGTGCCAGCAGCTTACCGGGACAGGGGGATTCACCCCTCCACTTT	CASSLPGQGDSPLHF
-	few	TRBV28	TRBJ1-2	TGTGCCATCCGCCGTCGAACCACAGGCTCCTATGGCTACACCTTC	CAIRRRTTGSYGYTF
-	-	TRBV7-2	TRBJ2-1	TGTGCCAGCAGCCCCTCGAGGGTTTTCCCCAATGAGCAGTTCTTC	CASSPSRVFPNEQFF
-	-	TRBV2	TRBJ2-7	TGTGCCAGCGTGCACACTCTCTCCTACGAGCAGTACTTC	CASVHTLSYEQYF
TRBD2	-	TRBV4-1	TRBJ2-1	TGCGCCAGCAGCCAAGAGACTAGCAGGAGTCTCTACAATGAGCAGTTCTTC	CASSQETSRSLYNEQFF
TRBD1	-	TRBV6-2/TRBV6-3	TRBJ1-5	TGTGCCAGCAGGTACAGGGGCCTTAGCAATCAGCCCCAGCATTTT	CASRYRGLSNQPQHF
TRBD2	-	TRBV12-5	TRBJ2-5	TGTGCTAGTGGTTTGGCTCGTTTAGCGGGAACAGAGACCCAGTACTTC	CASGLARLAGTETQYF
TRBD1	-	TRBV18	TRBJ2-7	TGTGCCAGCTCACTACTCCAGGGGGCATCCTACGAGCAGTACTTC	CASSLLQGASYEQYF
-	-	TRBV4-3	TRBJ1-1	TGCGCCAGCAGCCAAGTATCTCCTCTTGAGCGGAGGAACACTGAAGCTTTCTTT	CASSQVSPLERRNTEAFF
TRBD1	-	TRBV7-2	TRBJ2-1	TGTGCCAGCAGTCGGACAGGGGGCGCATCCTACAATGAGCAGTTCTTC	CASSRTGGASYNEQFF
TRBD2	-	TRBV9	TRBJ2-1	TGTGCCAGCAGGCCCCTAGCGGGAACTTACAATGAGCAGTTCTTC	CASRPLAGTYNEQFF
-	-	TRBV28	TRBJ1-5	TGTGCCAGCAGTTTATGGTCCGGGAAACAGCCCCAGCATTTT	CASSLWSGKQPQHF
-	-	TRBV5-1	TRBJ1-6	TGCGCCAGCAGCTTGTCCTCCCCTATTGGCACTGGAAATAATTCACCCCTCCACTTT	CASSLSSPIGTGNNSPLHF
-	-	TRBV12-3/TRBV12-4	TRBJ1-2	TGTGCCAGCAGCCCTGACATACAAGGAGGCTACACCTTC	CASSPDIQGGYTF
-	-	TRBV18	TRBJ1-3	TGTGCCAGCTCACCAGGACGGCAATCTGGAAACACCATATATTTT	CASSPGRQSGNTIYF
-	few	TRBV12-3/TRBV12-4	TRBJ1-1	TGTGCCAGCAGTTTAGAAGAGTACACTGAAGCTTTCTTT	CASSLEEYTEAFF
-	few	TRBV12-3/TRBV12-4	TRBJ2-1	TGTGCCAGCAGTGTTTCGGAGGAGGGTGAGCAGTTCTTC	CASSVSEEGEQFF
-	-	TRBV19	TRBJ2-7	TGTGCCAGTAGTTCCCACCGGGACTTCCACTACGAGCAGTACTTC	CASSSHRDFHYEQYF
-	-	TRBV11-3	TRBJ1-2	TGTGCCAGCAGCTTAGTACAGGGAGATGGCTACACCTTC	CASSLVQGDGYTF
-	once	TRBV9	TRBJ2-1	TGTGCCAGCAGCGTCGGAGGGAATCCGCCCAATGAGCAGTTCTTC	CASSVGGNPPNEQFF